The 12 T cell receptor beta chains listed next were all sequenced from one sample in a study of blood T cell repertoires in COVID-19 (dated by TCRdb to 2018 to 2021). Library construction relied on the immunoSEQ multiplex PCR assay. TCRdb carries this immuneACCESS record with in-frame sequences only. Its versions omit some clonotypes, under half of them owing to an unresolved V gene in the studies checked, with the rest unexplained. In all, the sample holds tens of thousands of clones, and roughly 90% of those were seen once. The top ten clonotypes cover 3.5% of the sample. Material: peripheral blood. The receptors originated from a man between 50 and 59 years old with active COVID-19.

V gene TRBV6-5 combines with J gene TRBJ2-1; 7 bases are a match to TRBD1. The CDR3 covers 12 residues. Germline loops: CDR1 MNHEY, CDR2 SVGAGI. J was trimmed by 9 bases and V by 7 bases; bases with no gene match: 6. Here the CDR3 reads CASIRTGIEQFF. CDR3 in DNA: TGTGCCAGCATCAGGACAGGCATTGAGCAGTTCTTC.

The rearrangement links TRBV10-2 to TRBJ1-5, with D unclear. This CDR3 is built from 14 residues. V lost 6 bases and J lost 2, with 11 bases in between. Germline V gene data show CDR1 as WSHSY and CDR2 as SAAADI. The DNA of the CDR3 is TGCGCCAGCAGCGTTCTGGGCGGCAATCAGCCCCAGCATTTT. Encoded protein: CASSVLGGNQPQHF.

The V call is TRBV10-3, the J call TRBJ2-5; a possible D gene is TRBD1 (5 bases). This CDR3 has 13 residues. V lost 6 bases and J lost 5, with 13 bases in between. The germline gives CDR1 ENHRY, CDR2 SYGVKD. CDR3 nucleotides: TGTGCCATCAGGATGGGGCCTGGGGAGACCCAGTACTTC. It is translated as CAIRMGPGETQYF.

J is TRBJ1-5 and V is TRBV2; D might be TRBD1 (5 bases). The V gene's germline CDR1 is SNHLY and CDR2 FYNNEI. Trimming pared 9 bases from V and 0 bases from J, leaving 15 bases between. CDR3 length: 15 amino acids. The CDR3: CASLGEGYSNQPQHF. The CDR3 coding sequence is TGTGCCAGTCTCGGGGAGGGGTATAGCAATCAGCCCCAGCATTTT.

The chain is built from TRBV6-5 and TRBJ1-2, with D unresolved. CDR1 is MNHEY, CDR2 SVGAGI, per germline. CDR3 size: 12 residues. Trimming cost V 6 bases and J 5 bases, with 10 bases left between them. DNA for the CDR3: TGTGCCAGCAGCCCCAACTGGTATGGCTACACCTTC. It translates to CASSPNWYGYTF.

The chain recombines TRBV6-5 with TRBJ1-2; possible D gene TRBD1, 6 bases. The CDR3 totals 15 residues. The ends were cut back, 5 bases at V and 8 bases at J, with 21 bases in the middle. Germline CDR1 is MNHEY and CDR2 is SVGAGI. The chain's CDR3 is CASSPWTALGEGYTF. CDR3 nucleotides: TGTGCCAGCAGTCCCTGGACAGCGCTGGGAGAGGGCTACACCTTC.

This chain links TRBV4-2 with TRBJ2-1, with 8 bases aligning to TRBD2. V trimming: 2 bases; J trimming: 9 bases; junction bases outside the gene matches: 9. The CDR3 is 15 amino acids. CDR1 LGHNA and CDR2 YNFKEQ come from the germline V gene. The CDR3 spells CASSQWGTGGPEQFF. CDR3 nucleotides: TGTGCCAGCAGCCAATGGGGAACGGGGGGGCCTGAGCAGTTCTTC.

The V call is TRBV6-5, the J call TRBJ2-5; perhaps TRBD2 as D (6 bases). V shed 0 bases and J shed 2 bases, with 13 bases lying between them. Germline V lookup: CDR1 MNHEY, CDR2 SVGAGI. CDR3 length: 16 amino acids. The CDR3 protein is CASSYSRAAGQETQYF. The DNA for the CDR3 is TGTGCCAGCAGTTACTCGAGGGCCGCGGGGCAAGAGACCCAGTACTTC.

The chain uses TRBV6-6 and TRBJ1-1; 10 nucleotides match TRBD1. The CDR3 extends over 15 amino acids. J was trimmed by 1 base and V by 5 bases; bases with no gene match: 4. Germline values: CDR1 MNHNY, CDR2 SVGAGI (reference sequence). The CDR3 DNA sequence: TGTGCCAGCAGTCGCGGACAGGGGGGGAACACTGAAGCTTTCTTT. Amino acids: CASSRGQGGNTEAFF.

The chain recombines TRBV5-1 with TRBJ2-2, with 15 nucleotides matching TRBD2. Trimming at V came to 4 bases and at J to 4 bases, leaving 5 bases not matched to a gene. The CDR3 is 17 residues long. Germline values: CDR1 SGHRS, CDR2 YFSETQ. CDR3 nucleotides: TGCGCCAGCAGCGGAGGGACTAGCGGGGGGAGCACCGGGGAGCTGTTTTTT. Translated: CASSGGTSGGSTGELFF.

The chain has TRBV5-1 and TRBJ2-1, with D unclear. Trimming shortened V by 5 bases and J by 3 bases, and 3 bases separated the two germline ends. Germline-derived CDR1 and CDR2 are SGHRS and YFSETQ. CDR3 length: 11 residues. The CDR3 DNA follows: TGCGCCAGCAGTTACTACAATGAGCAGTTCTTC. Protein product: CASSYYNEQFF.

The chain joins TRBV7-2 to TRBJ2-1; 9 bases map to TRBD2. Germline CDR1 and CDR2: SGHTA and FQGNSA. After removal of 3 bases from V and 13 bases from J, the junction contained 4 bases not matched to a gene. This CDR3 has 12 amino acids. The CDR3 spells CASSFLAGLQFF. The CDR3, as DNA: TGTGCCAGCAGCTTCCTAGCGGGGCTACAGTTCTTC.